These 12 T cell receptor beta chains came from one sample sequenced in a study of T cell responses to AZD1222 COVID-19 vaccine. Produced via immunoSEQ multiplex PCR; TCRdb's table is partial and in-frame only. The sample contains around 130,000 clones, roughly 85% of which appear only once. Source: peripheral blood, taken on day 0 of AZD1222 vaccination. The source of these receptors is an adult in good health.

The V call is TRBV9, the J call TRBJ1-3; D is possibly TRBD1 (6 bases). V was clipped by 0 bases and J by 2 bases, with 9 bases between them. The CDR3 consists of 15 residues. Germline V CDR1 and CDR2: SGDLS, YYNGEE. This CDR3 reads CASSVVGAPGNTIYF. Here the CDR3 DNA reads TGTGCCAGCAGCGTAGTGGGGGCTCCTGGAAACACCATATATTTT.

The J gene is TRBJ1-4, the V gene TRBV30; TRBD1 agrees at 8 bases. The CDR3 extends over 15 amino acids. The junction had 10 bases not matched to a gene; V was cut back by 0 bases and J by 10 bases. The germline CDR1 and CDR2 sequences are GTSNPN and SVGIG (reference sequence). The CDR3 is CAWSVTGTGGGKLFF. The CDR3 DNA reads as TGTGCCTGGAGTGTAACCGGGACAGGAGGGGGAAAACTGTTTTTT.

The rearrangement uses TRBV30 and TRBJ1-4; 8 bases fit TRBD1. V was pared by 1 base and J by 8 bases, with 9 bases of the junction left unmatched. From germline, CDR1 is GTSNPN and CDR2 SVGIG (reference sequence). This CDR3 comprises 15 residues. In DNA, the CDR3 is TGTGCCTGGAGTGGTAGGACAGGGAAGAGGGAAAAACTGTTTTTT. This gives the protein CAWSGRTGKREKLFF.

Written as DNA, the CDR3 is TGTGCCAGCAGTTTATTCCGTGATCAGCCCCAGCATTTT. Protein product: CASSLFRDQPQHF. The V and J genes are TRBV12-3 or TRBV12-4 and TRBJ1-5, with D unresolved. This CDR3 comprises 13 residues. V was clipped by 2 bases and J by 5 bases, with 7 bases between them.

This chain uses TRBV7-9 with TRBJ1-1; D is perhaps TRBD1 (6 bases). The V and J ends lost 5 bases and 8 bases respectively, with 21 bases between them. The CDR3 length is 15 residues. CDR1 and CDR2 (germline): SEHNR, FQNEAQ (reference sequence). CDR3 protein: CASSPGSRGAGEAFF. The CDR3, as DNA: TGTGCCAGCAGCCCAGGATCGAGGGGGGCCGGGGAAGCTTTCTTT. Filled out from reference TRBV7-9 and TRBJ1-1, the complete variable domain reads DTGVSQNPRHKITKRGQNVTFRCDPISEHNRLYWYRQTLGQGPEFLTYFQNEAQLEKSRLLSDRFSAERPKGSFSTLEIQRTEQGDSAMYLCASSPGSRGAGEAFFGQGTRLTVV.

The chain recombines TRBV4-1 with TRBJ1-4, with D possibly being TRBD1 (5 bases). The germline CDR1 and CDR2 sequences are MGHRA and YSYEKL. This CDR3 is 16 amino acids long. The V and J ends lost 0 bases and 7 bases respectively, with 15 bases between them. CDR3 in amino acids: CASSQDQAGVGEKLFF. DNA of the CDR3: TGCGCCAGCAGCCAAGATCAAGCGGGGGTAGGTGAAAAACTGTTTTTT.

This clone was recorded only once. V usage is TRBV19 and J usage is TRBJ1-3; 7 bases are shared with TRBD1. This CDR3 has 17 residues. Trimming cost V 3 bases and J 0 bases; bases outside gene matches: 8. The germline gives CDR1 LNHDA, CDR2 SQIVND (reference sequence). CDR3: CASSINFGDSSGNTIYF. The CDR3 DNA reads TGTGCCAGTAGTATCAACTTCGGGGACAGCTCTGGAAACACCATATATTTT.

The rearrangement joins TRBV19 to TRBJ2-7; 7 positions match TRBD1. The V gene end was trimmed by 1 base and the J gene end by 4 bases; junction bases not matched to a gene: 7. Germline loops: CDR1 LNHDA, CDR2 SQIVND (reference sequence). This CDR3 has 15 amino acids. The CDR3 DNA is TGTGCCAGTAGTATAGCCCCGACAGGGATGTACGAGCAGTACTTC. This sequence encodes CASSIAPTGMYEQYF.

The V call is TRBV9, the J call TRBJ1-2; D gene uncertain. The CDR3 length is 12 residues. Germline CDR1 SGDLS, CDR2 YYNGEE. The V and J ends lost 7 bases and 5 bases respectively, with 12 bases between them. This CDR3 reads CASRGGPYGYTF. CDR3 DNA: TGTGCCAGCCGTGGAGGACCTTATGGCTACACCTTC.

The chain carries TRBV2 and TRBJ2-1, with 9 bases fitting TRBD1. V shed 6 bases and J 10 bases; nucleotides not matched to a gene: 19. This CDR3 is built from 17 residues. Germline V gene sequence: CDR1 SNHLY, CDR2 FYNNEI. CDR3 coding DNA: TGTGCCAGCAGACCGCAAGGCCCGGGACAGGGACTTGAGGAGCAGTTCTTC. It translates to CASRPQGPGQGLEEQFF.

The CDR3 DNA reads as TGTGCCAGCAGCGTAGCAGGGGCGAGGGTAGATACGCAGTATTTT. This gives the protein CASSVAGARVDTQYF. The rearrangement uses TRBV9 and TRBJ2-3; TRBD1 is a possible D gene (6 bases). With 0 bases removed from V and 5 bases from J, the gap between germline ends came to 13 bases. This CDR3 is 15 amino acids long. Germline CDR1 is SGDLS and CDR2 is YYNGEE.

The chain uses TRBV5-1 and TRBJ2-2; 10 bases align to TRBD1. Germline assignment: CDR1 SGHRS and CDR2 YFSETQ. The CDR3 runs 15 residues. V lost 4 bases to trimming and J lost 6 bases; unmatched junction nucleotides: 6. The CDR3 sequence: CASSTGQGVAGELFF. CDR3 nucleotides: TGCGCCAGCAGCACCGGACAGGGGGTGGCCGGGGAGCTGTTTTTT.